This T cell receptor beta chain was sequenced during a study of CD8 T cells in ankylosing spondylitis. This clonotype was counted at least ten times. Its antigen is not identified. Study-wide points: In reactive arthritis synovial fluid and blood, some motif variants had been reported before. About 8 highly homologous variants made up a TCR beta motif, and this motif appeared characteristic of ankylosing spondylitis blood.

The CDR3 covers 13 residues. CDR1 is SGHVS and CDR2 is FQNEAQ in the germline V gene. Trimming cost V 4 bases and J 3 bases, with 7 bases left between them. Making use of molecular barcodes, quantitative 5'-RACE generated TCR beta libraries. TCRdb called the 5' RACE reads again in MiXCR, with one record for every CDR3 protein. The sample contains roughly 260,000 distinct CDR3 sequences, over 15% of which appear only once. Sequencing was performed on blood, either unsorted or a sorted T cell fraction (not recorded which). This clonotype was sampled from a male donor with ankylosing spondylitis or in good health (not recorded which). The chain is built from TRBV7-8 and TRBJ2-1; no firm D call. CDR3 bases: TGTGCCAGCAGCTCCTTTCGCTACAATGAGCAGTTCTTC. Translation: CASSSFRYNEQFF.